These 32 T cell receptor beta chains were all obtained from the same sample, sequenced in a study of patients and donors after allogeneic stem cell transplantation. TCRdb re-called the RT-PCR reads with MiXCR, one entry per CDR3 protein. The table shows 87,000 or so distinct CDR3 sequences, with less than 5% occurring only once. What was sequenced was blood, either unsorted or a sorted T cell fraction (not recorded which). All receptors come from a human donor who was either an allogeneic HSCT recipient or a stem cell or donor lymphocyte infusion donor (not recorded which). It is not recorded whose cells these are; they may come from a transplant donor.

The chain couples TRBV3-1 to TRBJ2-3; the match to TRBD1 covers 12 bases. This CDR3 has 19 amino acids. J lost 0 bases, V lost 4 bases, and 11 bases had no gene match. Germline CDR1 LGHDT, CDR2 YNNKEL (reference sequence). The CDR3 sequence: CASSLSFRGQGASTDTQYF. Written as DNA, the CDR3 is TGTGCCAGCAGCCTAAGCTTTAGGGGACAGGGGGCGAGCACAGATACGCAGTATTTT.

This clonotype was counted many times. The gene calls are TRBV20-1 and TRBJ2-7; D ambiguous. Trimming took off 0 bases at V and 3 bases at J, with 9 bases between the two ends. The CDR3 sequence is 13 residues long. Germline V gene data show CDR1 as DFQATT and CDR2 as SNEGSKA (reference sequence). CDR3 sequence (DNA): TGCAGTGCTAGAGATTCCCTCGGCTACGAGCAGTACTTC. This codes for CSARDSLGYEQYF.

The gene calls are TRBV20-1 and TRBJ2-1; tentative D call: TRBD2 (6 bases). The CDR3 length is 18 residues. Germline CDR1 and CDR2: DFQATT and SNEGSKA (reference sequence). V was clipped by 6 bases and J by 4 bases, with 28 bases between them. The CDR3 protein is CSADTDGGLFQTYNEQFF. The CDR3 DNA reads TGCAGTGCCGACACTGACGGGGGTCTCTTCCAAACATACAATGAGCAGTTCTTC.

This clonotype was seen repeatedly, ten times or more. The genes are TRBV24-1 and TRBJ1-1; D gene unclear. Germline assignment: CDR1 KGHDR and CDR2 SFDVKD. The CDR3 runs to 15 residues. V lost 3 bases, J lost 1 base, and 11 bases lay in between. This chain's CDR3 is CATSDSGDGNTEAFF. The CDR3, as DNA: TGTGCCACCAGTGATAGCGGAGACGGGAACACTGAAGCTTTCTTT.

The chain couples TRBV10-3 to TRBJ2-1; D gene unclear. The CDR3 is 15 residues long. The germline V gene encodes CDR1 ENHRY and CDR2 SYGVKD. Trimming removed 3 bases at V and 8 bases at J, with 17 bases between. The CDR3 DNA sequence: TGTGCCATCAGTGATACGACTTCCCGCCCCTATGAGCAGTTCTTC. Its protein is CAISDTTSRPYEQFF.

V is TRBV29-1 and J is TRBJ1-1, with D perhaps matching TRBD1 (6 bases). V was cut by 5 bases and J by 7 bases, with 11 bases left in between. This CDR3 has 11 amino acids. The V gene's germline CDR1 is SQVTM and CDR2 ANQGSEA. The CDR3 loop is CSVRGQVEAFF. The CDR3 DNA reads as TGCAGCGTTCGGGGGCAAGTTGAAGCTTTCTTT.

This clonotype was seen many times. The gene calls are TRBV27 and TRBJ2-1; either TRBD1 or TRBD2 may supply D (5 bases each). Trimming removed 5 bases at V and 6 bases at J, with 11 bases between. Germline CDR1 is MNHEY and CDR2 is SMNVEV (reference sequence). This CDR3 is 13 amino acids long. The CDR3 DNA sequence: TGTGCCAGCAGTAGGCCTGGGGGCAATGAGCAGTTCTTC. Residues: CASSRPGGNEQFF.

The V gene is TRBV20-1, the J gene TRBJ1-4; D uncertain. CDR3 length: 16 amino acids. Deletions cut 0 bases from V and 3 bases from J, with 14 bases between. The germline V gene has CDR1 DFQATT and CDR2 SNEGSKA (reference sequence). CDR3 DNA: TGCAGTGCTAGAGATAAGGGAACAGCCTCTAATGAAAAACTGTTTTTT. This translates into CSARDKGTASNEKLFF.

This clonotype occurred many times. The chain links TRBV20-1 to TRBJ2-5, with TRBD1 matching 8 bases. This CDR3 comprises 13 residues. Germline loops: CDR1 DFQATT, CDR2 SNEGSKA (reference sequence). The V gene end was trimmed by 3 bases and the J gene end by 5 bases; junction bases not matched to a gene: 5. Here the CDR3 DNA reads TGCAGTGCTAGTTGGGACAGGAGTGAGACCCAGTACTTC. This sequence encodes CSASWDRSETQYF.

This clonotype occurred a few times. V gene TRBV7-3 combines with J gene TRBJ2-5, with D unclear. This CDR3 is 13 amino acids long. The germline gives CDR1 SGHTA, CDR2 FQGTGA. Trimming removed 1 base from V and 3 bases from J, with 6 bases in between. The CDR3: CASSLNREETQYF. The CDR3 bases are TGTGCCAGCAGCTTAAATAGGGAAGAGACCCAGTACTTC.

This clonotype was counted ten times or more. The V and J genes are TRBV5-1 and TRBJ1-5; 10 bases map to TRBD1. This CDR3 comprises 18 residues. V lost 1 base, J lost 3 bases, and 10 bases stayed unmatched. CDR1 and CDR2 (germline): SGHRS, YFSETQ. The CDR3 sequence: CASSLSPSGTGDNQPQHF. In DNA form, the CDR3 reads TGCGCCAGCAGCTTGAGTCCCTCCGGGACAGGGGACAATCAGCCCCAGCATTTT. Complete variable domain (other parts from reference TRBV5-1 and TRBJ1-5): KAGVTQTPRYLIKTRGQQVTLSCSPISGHRSVSWYQQTPGQGLQFLFEYFSETQRNKGNFPGRFSGRQFSNSRSEMNVSTLELGDSALYLCASSLSPSGTGDNQPQHFGDGTRLSIL.

This clonotype was detected ten times or more. V is TRBV18 and J is TRBJ2-5; D is undetermined. The V end was cut by 0 bases, the J end by 3 bases, with 2 bases between. Germline V CDR1 and CDR2: KGHSH, LQKENI. This CDR3 is built from 12 residues. This chain's CDR3 is CASSPPKETQYF. DNA for the CDR3: TGTGCCAGCTCACCACCTAAAGAGACCCAGTACTTC.

This clonotype was counted many times. The rearrangement uses TRBV7-6 and TRBJ2-2, with unresolved D. This CDR3 region has 13 residues. Trimming removed 4 bases at V and 5 bases at J, with 8 bases between. CDR1 is SGHVS and CDR2 is FNYEAQ in the germline V gene. CDR3 loop: CASSSSRTGELFF. Here the CDR3 DNA reads TGTGCCAGCAGCTCGTCGCGGACCGGGGAGCTGTTTTTT.

This clonotype was observed many times. The rearrangement links TRBV20-1 to TRBJ2-7, with D tentatively TRBD2 (8 bases). Germline V lookup: CDR1 DFQATT, CDR2 SNEGSKA (reference sequence). V gave up 5 bases and J gave up 6 bases, with 20 bases separating them. There are 14 residues in the CDR3. DNA of the CDR3: TGCAGTGCTCCCCGGGAGGGGGCGTGGGGCGAGCAGTACTTC. Its translation: CSAPREGAWGEQYF.

In this sample, this clonotype turned up a few times. The rearrangement links TRBV19 to TRBJ1-1, with D tentatively TRBD1 (5 bases). CDR1 and CDR2 from the germline V gene are LNHDA and SQIVND (reference sequence). V was trimmed by 4 bases and J by 6 bases, leaving 18 bases between them. The CDR3 is 15 amino acids. The CDR3 DNA reads as TGTGCCAGTAGTACCACCGGGGGGGTAGAGCCTGAAGCTTTCTTT. It yields the protein CASSTTGGVEPEAFF.

This clonotype is labeled as medium-sized (0.01 to 0.1%). V usage is TRBV27 and J usage is TRBJ2-7; 7 bases map to TRBD1. The CDR3 extends over 15 amino acids. The trim removed 1 base at V and 3 bases at J, leaving 6 bases unmatched. The germline CDR1 and CDR2 sequences are MNHEY and SMNVEV (reference sequence). Here the CDR3 DNA reads TGTGCCAGCAGTTTATTCCCGGGACAGAGCTACGAGCAGTACTTC. Encoded protein: CASSLFPGQSYEQYF.

This sequence joins TRBV6-1 and TRBJ2-5, with D perhaps TRBD2 (5 bases). The V and J ends lost 6 bases and 5 bases respectively, with 25 bases between them. The CDR3 extends over 17 amino acids. Germline V gene sequence: CDR1 MNHNS, CDR2 SASEGT. As DNA, the CDR3 is TGTGCCAGCAGACCTAAACGGGGATCTTGGGAGTGGGAGACCCAGTACTTC. It is translated as CASRPKRGSWEWETQYF.

This clonotype appeared many times. The chain couples TRBV15 to TRBJ1-4; TRBD1 is a possible D gene (6 bases). The CDR3 sequence is 15 residues long. The germline V gene has CDR1 LNHNV and CDR2 YYDKDF (reference sequence). Trimming cost V 0 bases and J 8 bases, with 13 bases left between them. In nucleotides, the CDR3 is TGTGCCACCAGCAGAGATCGGGGGCGGGGCGAAAAACTGTTTTTT. Protein: CATSRDRGRGEKLFF.

The chain links TRBV5-6 to TRBJ2-2, with 12 bases aligning to TRBD1. V was clipped by 4 bases and J by 5 bases; unmatched bases: 3. The germline V gene has CDR1 SGHDT and CDR2 YYEEEE. CDR3 length equals 15 residues. CDR3 in DNA: TGTGCCAGCAGCAGGGACAGGGGGCTTACCGGGGAGCTGTTTTTT. Translation gives CASSRDRGLTGELFF.

CDR3 nucleotide sequence: TGCAGTGCCCGGGGGGGGACAGGGACCTTTGGGGGCTACGAGCAGTACTTC. This codes for CSARGGTGTFGGYEQYF. J is TRBJ2-7 and V is TRBV20-1; tentative D call: TRBD1 (9 bases). Trimming cost V 6 bases and J 3 bases, with 27 bases left between them. CDR1 is DFQATT and CDR2 is SNEGSKA in the germline V gene (reference sequence). The CDR3 contains 17 residues.

This clonotype was counted between two and nine times. The chain employs TRBV5-4 and TRBJ2-2; 8 positions agree with TRBD1. Germline CDR1 SGHNT, CDR2 YYREEE (reference sequence). The V segment lost 4 bases and the J segment 8 bases; nucleotides outside the gene matches: 13. This CDR3 contains 16 residues. CDR3 sequence reads: CASSEKPGTGSGELFF. As DNA, the CDR3 is TGTGCCAGCAGCGAGAAGCCCGGGACAGGCAGTGGGGAGCTGTTTTTT.

This clonotype was counted between two and nine times. V and J are TRBV11-1 and TRBJ2-5; D may be TRBD2 (6 bases). The V end was cut by 3 bases, the J end by 2 bases, with 28 bases between. Germline CDR1 reads SGHAT; CDR2 reads FQDESV (reference sequence). CDR3 length: 20 residues. DNA for the CDR3: TGTGCCAGCAGCTTTAGTAGGGGCCGGGGGTCCTTGGGAAAGCAAGAGACCCAGTACTTC. This codes for CASSFSRGRGSLGKQETQYF.

This clonotype was counted between two and nine times. J is TRBJ1-3 and V is TRBV29-1; 9 bases agree with TRBD1. This CDR3 has 15 amino acids. The J segment lost 3 bases and the V segment lost 4 bases, leaving 7 bases of the junction unmatched. Germline V gene data show CDR1 as SQVTM and CDR2 as ANQGSEA. Here the CDR3 DNA reads TGCAGCGTTGCGGTCGGACAGGGGTATGGAAACACCATATATTTT. This sequence encodes CSVAVGQGYGNTIYF.

At least ten counts were recorded for this clonotype. This sequence joins TRBV20-1 and TRBJ2-1; D could derive from TRBD1 or TRBD2 (5 bases each). The germline V gene has CDR1 DFQATT and CDR2 SNEGSKA (reference sequence). The CDR3 runs 13 residues. CDR3: CSARDASYNEQFF. In DNA form, the CDR3 reads TGCAGCGCACGGGACGCCTCCTACAATGAGCAGTTCTTC.

This clonotype was seen a few times. V usage is TRBV3-1 and J usage is TRBJ1-5; D remains unclear. CDR1 and CDR2 from the germline V gene are LGHDT and YNNKEL (reference sequence). This CDR3 is 14 amino acids long. V lost 4 bases to trimming and J lost 4 bases, with 11 bases between them. The CDR3 protein is CASSPREPNQPQHF. In DNA, the CDR3 is TGTGCCAGCAGCCCCCGGGAGCCTAATCAGCCCCAGCATTTT.

At least ten counts were recorded for this clonotype. V usage is TRBV10-3 and J usage is TRBJ2-1; possibly TRBD1 for D (6 bases). This CDR3 has 14 residues. Germline CDR1 reads ENHRY; CDR2 reads SYGVKD. The V and J ends lost 4 bases and 5 bases respectively, with 12 bases between them. DNA for the CDR3: TGTGCCATCAGTGGAAACAGGGTTGACAATGAGCAGTTCTTC. As protein: CAISGNRVDNEQFF.

V usage is TRBV19 and J usage is TRBJ2-6; D may be TRBD1 (6 bases). V was pared by 6 bases and J by 0 bases, with 12 bases between. In germline, CDR1 is LNHDA, CDR2 SQIVND (reference sequence). This CDR3 region has 16 residues. The CDR3 DNA reads TGTGCCAGTAGCACTCAGGGGAGCTCTGGGGCCAACGTCCTGACTTTC. Translation: CASSTQGSSGANVLTF.

The sample holds many counts of this clonotype. For the CDR3, the DNA is TGTGCCAGCAGCGGACTAGGGGAGGATACGCAGTATTTT. It is translated as CASSGLGEDTQYF. The V call is TRBV9, the J call TRBJ2-3, with D tentatively TRBD2 (6 bases). CDR3 length equals 13 residues. Between the trimmed V and J ends, which lost 3 bases and 6 bases, there was a span of 11 bases. Germline V CDR1 and CDR2: SGDLS, YYNGEE.

This clonotype was counted many times. The J gene is TRBJ2-3, the V gene TRBV15; D not certain. Trimming removed 1 base at V and 2 bases at J, with 13 bases between. From germline, CDR1 is LNHNV and CDR2 YYDKDF (reference sequence). The CDR3 extends over 16 amino acids. CDR3 sequence reads: CATSRGASEDTDTQYF. The CDR3 DNA sequence: TGTGCCACCAGCAGAGGTGCTAGTGAGGACACAGATACGCAGTATTTT.

This clonotype turned up a few times. This chain connects TRBV4-2 to TRBJ2-3; unclear D gene. This CDR3 is 11 amino acids long. V lost 6 bases to trimming and J lost 6 bases, with 7 bases between them. CDR1 LGHNA and CDR2 YNFKEQ come from the germline V gene. The CDR3 here is CASRDLDTQYF. In DNA form, the CDR3 reads TGTGCCAGCAGGGACCTCGATACGCAGTATTTT.

The table lists this clonotype with a few counts. The rearrangement links TRBV6-4 to TRBJ2-3; D uncertain. Germline V gives CDR1 MRHNA, CDR2 SNTAGT. CDR3 length equals 14 residues. Trimming removed 6 bases from V and 2 bases from J, with 12 bases in between. The CDR3 loop reads CASRLTWDTDTQYF. The CDR3 nucleotides are TGTGCCAGCAGACTGACCTGGGACACAGATACGCAGTATTTT.

This clonotype was recorded a few times. V and J are TRBV11-2 and TRBJ2-2, with D perhaps assigned TRBD1 or TRBD2 (5 bases each). The germline V and J ends were trimmed by 6 bases and 6 bases, with 23 bases remaining between them. Germline loops: CDR1 SGHAT, CDR2 FQNNGV. CDR3 length equals 17 residues. CDR3 coding DNA: TGTGCCAGCAGACCCTTGCATATTCGGGGCGGCGCCGGGGAGCTGTTTTTT. Its protein is CASRPLHIRGGAGELFF.